This paragraph reports one T cell receptor beta chain. This clone turned up a few times. Its antigen specificity is not known. Base qualities are missing; no much larger clone stands one base away. The data were taken from a study of blood T cell repertoires in COVID-19 (dated by TCRdb to between 2020 and 2021). Turning to the overall study: The collaborator samples originated in the United States, Italy and Spain and spanned the acute and convalescent phases of COVID-19. The material from the prospective study consisted of cDNA or gDNA derived from T cells, B-cell-depleted T cells, or PBMCs. Deeply sampled blood TCRbeta repertoires from subjects exposed to, actively infected with, or recovered from COVID-19 were included in the dataset. A freely available public database, intended as a resource for researchers studying the immune response to SARS-CoV-2, is where the repertoires were released. The samples were drawn from the first 160 participants of the ongoing ImmuneRACE study and from 950 to 1,500 subjects provided by 6 global collaborators. Nearly every sample came with metadata listing a de-identified subject ID, COVID-19 status, age in years and sex. Where HLA class I and class II types were available, the types were taken from metadata supplied by the sample provider, not from assay-based typing.

In the prospective study, participants were roughly 18 to 89 years old, resided in about 25 geographic areas of the United States, and were enrolled through a virtual design. In the prospective study, cohorts were assigned on the basis of participant-reported clinical history obtained from a screening survey and a study questionnaire. Each participant in the prospective study had whole blood, serum and a nasopharyngeal or oropharyngeal swab collected by mobile phlebotomists. Prospective study participants could optionally give additional blood draws and questionnaires over an approximately 2-month period. Before DNA extraction, prospective study blood samples were shipped either frozen or at room temperature. The CDR3 numbers 15 residues from cysteine through phenylalanine. Solely the CDR3 DNA is kept, with 45 bases framed from the first base. Via the germline V gene, CDR1 is SGHVS and CDR2 FNYEAQ. The junction carries 16 bases between V and J, which are trimmed by 3 bases and 7 bases respectively.

The study at large found these results: Clinical and demographic metadata were provided uncurated, with the amount varying by source and participant.

The immunoSEQ Assay, a bias-controlled multiplex PCR, was used to amplify TCRbeta CDR3 regions from genomic DNA. For the original study's pipeline: Within the assay, amplification of reference gene primers was used to estimate how many nucleated cells each sample contained. Sequence reads were collapsed and filtered to measure the absolute abundance of every unique TCRbeta CDR3 rearrangement. For each sample, productive Simpson clonality was calculated as the square root of Simpson's diversity index across productive rearrangements. TCRdb limited this immuneACCESS table to in-frame rearrangements with V and J called. A share of clones is missing; checked studies link under half to unresolved V genes, and the rest is unexplained. V and J calls plus clone size are reproduced from that table; the DNA served to infer D and trimming. The sample table lists 270,000 or so clones, approximately 90% of them with a count of one. The ten most abundant clones make up about 2.5% of the sample.

Sequenced sample: PBMCs or T cells enriched from blood (not recorded which). This receptor was obtained from a woman between 40 and 50 years old with acute COVID-19. Recombination linked TRBV7-6 to TRBJ2-1, and possibly TRBD1, on 6 matching bases. The DNA sequence is as follows: TGTGCCAGCAGCTTGGCCGGGAACAGGGTTAATGAGCAGTTCTTC. It translates as CASSLAGNRVNEQFF.